A selection of T cell receptor beta chains follows, all from one sample in a study of T-cell memory formation after mild COVID-19. TCRdb itself ran the 5' RACE reads through MiXCR, one entry per CDR3 protein. This sample has roughly 280,000 distinct CDR3 sequences, with about 17% found just once. The sequenced sample consisted of PBMCs or a T cell subset sorted from them (not recorded which). The receptors come from a man aged 18 to 29 who had mild COVID-19 (a few samples of this study predate the infection). Cell type and time point are not known. Both conserved end residues are part of each CDR3. A D gene is named only where the DNA matches it firmly. The size of a clone is reported for some rows only, either as once, few or many, or as a class for expanded clones.

size | J | D | V | CDR3 | DNA
NA | TRBJ2-1 | NA | TRBV5-6 | CASSFPGPAVGEQFF | TGTGCCAGCAGCTTCCCGGGACCAGCGGTTGGGGAGCAGTTCTTC
few | TRBJ1-1 | NA | TRBV6-2/TRBV6-3 | CASSYSFNSVGIETEAFF | TGTGCCAGCAGTTATTCGTTTAATTCGGTGGGAATCGAAACTGAAGCTTTCTTT
few | TRBJ1-2 | TRBD1 | TRBV19 | CASTLGQGFRYGYTF | TGTGCCAGTACCCTGGGACAGGGGTTCCGGTATGGCTACACCTTC
few | TRBJ2-3 | NA | TRBV6-2/TRBV6-3 | CASGHTDTQYF | TGTGCCAGCGGGCACACAGATACGCAGTATTTT
many | TRBJ1-5 | NA | TRBV6-5 | CASSYSNSNQPQHF | TGTGCCAGCAGTTACTCGAATAGCAATCAGCCCCAGCATTTT
NA | TRBJ1-4 | NA | TRBV19 | CASSPAWGATNEKLFF | TGTGCCAGTAGTCCGGCGTGGGGGGCGACTAATGAAAAACTGTTTTTT
many | TRBJ1-2 | NA | TRBV7-2 | CASSLGTNYGYTF | TGTGCCAGCAGCTTGGGCACTAACTATGGCTACACCTTC
few | TRBJ1-4 | TRBD1 | TRBV9 | CASSVDSGGTNEKLFF | TGTGCCAGCAGCGTAGACTCAGGGGGCACTAATGAAAAACTGTTTTTT
NA | TRBJ2-1 | TRBD1 | TRBV4-1 | CASSHDWGTGVNEQFF | TGCGCCAGCAGCCACGACTGGGGGACAGGGGTTAATGAGCAGTTCTTC
many | TRBJ2-1 | TRBD2 | TRBV10-3 | CATKQASGNEQFF | TGTGCCACAAAGCAAGCTAGCGGGAATGAGCAGTTCTTC
NA | TRBJ2-5 | NA | TRBV7-2 | CASSPSWKETQYF | TGTGCCAGCAGCCCCTCTTGGAAGGAGACCCAGTACTTC
NA | TRBJ2-3 | NA | TRBV29-1 | CSVRTYSTDTQYF | TGCAGCGTACGGACCTACAGCACAGATACGCAGTATTTT
many | TRBJ1-1 | NA | TRBV12-3/TRBV12-4 | CASSPGRVNTEAFF | TGTGCCAGCAGTCCAGGGCGAGTGAACACTGAAGCTTTCTTT
many | TRBJ2-1 | TRBD2 | TRBV5-1 | CASSLANGGNNEQFF | TGCGCCAGCAGCTTGGCTAACGGGGGGAACAATGAGCAGTTCTTC
few | TRBJ2-7 | NA | TRBV11-2 | CASSSGLGYEQYF | TGTGCCAGCAGCTCGGGACTGGGCTACGAGCAGTACTTC
NA | TRBJ2-6 | NA | TRBV20-1 | CSARPNSGANVLTF | TGCAGTGCTAGACCCAACTCTGGGGCCAACGTCCTGACTTTC
few | TRBJ2-7 | TRBD2 | TRBV20-1 | CSARRRGNYEQYF | TGCAGTGCCAGGAGGCGGGGGAACTACGAGCAGTACTTC
few | TRBJ2-4 | NA | TRBV7-2 | CASSLVRGQNIQYF | TGTGCCAGCAGCTTAGTCCGGGGCCAAAACATTCAGTACTTC
NA | TRBJ2-2 | NA | TRBV7-3 | CASSPGQGELFF | TGTGCCAGCAGCCCTGGACAGGGGGAGCTGTTTTTT
NA | TRBJ2-7 | NA | TRBV4-3 | CASSQDPAPNSYEQYF | TGCGCCAGCAGCCAAGATCCCGCGCCGAACTCCTACGAGCAGTACTTC
many | TRBJ2-1 | NA | TRBV6-2/TRBV6-3 | CASTMRNSNEQFF | TGTGCCAGCACGATGCGTAATAGCAATGAGCAGTTCTTC
few | TRBJ1-2 | NA | TRBV9 | CASSDLNSRIGYTF | TGTGCCAGCAGTGACCTGAACTCGAGGATAGGCTACACCTTC
NA | TRBJ1-4 | NA | TRBV13 | CASSAGTLTEGLFF | TGTGCCAGCAGCGCGGGGACTCTTACCGAAGGTCTGTTTTTT